The 6 T cell receptor beta chains below all came from one sample that was sequenced in a study of T-cell reconstitution after alpha-beta-depleted transplantation in children. TCRbeta library construction was performed incorporating unique molecular identifiers. From the PCR reads, TCRdb called clonotypes with MiXCR, one entry per CDR3 protein. The sample shows roughly 190,000 distinct CDR3 sequences, 13% to 15% of them seen only once. The source was PBMCs from the stem cell graft donor, collected from the stem cell graft. Receptors were obtained from a human donor who donated a stem cell graft to a child with acute lymphoblastic leukemia.

The V and J genes are TRBV5-1 and TRBJ2-7, with D hard to call. Germline CDR1 reads SGHRS; CDR2 reads YFSETQ. V lost 0 bases and J 0 bases, leaving 10 bases between the germline ends. The length of the CDR3 is 15 residues. The CDR3 DNA is TGCGCCAGCAGCTTGGAGAACACGATCTCCTACGAGCAGTACTTC. This sequence encodes CASSLENTISYEQYF.

This clonotype was counted between two and nine times. The V gene is TRBV28, the J gene TRBJ2-2; possibly TRBD1 or TRBD2 for D (5 bases each). The CDR3 consists of 15 residues. With 5 bases removed from V and 4 bases from J, the gap between germline ends came to 14 bases. CDR1 MDHEN and CDR2 SYDVKM come from the germline V gene. The CDR3 nucleotides are TGTGCCAGCAGTACATCCTACGGGGCCACCGGGGAGCTGTTTTTT. It specifies CASSTSYGATGELFF.

Many counts were recorded for this clonotype. This chain uses TRBV20-1 with TRBJ1-6; the D gene is possibly TRBD1 (6 bases). The CDR3 consists of 16 residues. Trimming removed 0 bases from V and 6 bases from J, with 15 bases in between. The germline V gene has CDR1 DFQATT and CDR2 SNEGSKA (reference sequence). In nucleotides, the CDR3 is TGCAGTGCTAGAGAAAAAGTGGGGGGCCGTAATTCACCCCTCCACTTT. It yields the protein CSAREKVGGRNSPLHF.

This clonotype was observed many times. This sequence joins TRBV5-1 and TRBJ2-5, with 7 bases matching TRBD1. The CDR3 covers 14 residues. Germline CDR1 reads SGHRS; CDR2 reads YFSETQ. V lost 4 bases to trimming and J lost 5 bases; unmatched junction nucleotides: 8. CDR3 sequence: CASSPPDRVETQYF. The CDR3 nucleotides read TGCGCCAGCAGCCCGCCAGACAGGGTGGAGACCCAGTACTTC.

J is TRBJ2-2 and V is TRBV19, with D possibly matching TRBD2 (5 bases). CDR1 and CDR2 from the germline V gene are LNHDA and SQIVND (reference sequence). Trimming stripped 1 base from V and 1 base from J, with 13 bases between. The CDR3 runs to 17 residues. The CDR3 sequence is CASSIVGVGENTGELFF. In nucleotides, the CDR3 is TGTGCCAGTAGTATAGTTGGGGTCGGGGAGAACACCGGGGAGCTGTTTTTT.

Many counts were recorded for this clonotype. A junction boundary mismatches the germline segment, possibly from a read error. This chain connects TRBV5-1 to TRBJ2-7; D is possibly TRBD1 (5 bases). Germline lookup yields CDR1 SGHRS and CDR2 YFSETQ. There are 12 residues in the CDR3. Here the CDR3 DNA reads TGCGCCAGCAGGTTGGACATAAACGAGCAGTACTTC. This translates into CASRLDINEQYF.